The clone carrying this TCR beta chain is a singleton in its sample. The CDR3 extends over 16 amino acids. In germline, CDR1 is MNHEY, CDR2 SVGAGI. V dropped 0 bases and J dropped 15; count of bases not matched to a gene: 12. The entry originates in a study of blood T cell repertoires in COVID-19. Study background: Some COVID-19 samples were acute and others convalescent; all came from the United States, Italy and Spain.

TCRdb keeps only in-frame clones here, not all; method: immunoSEQ multiplex PCR. The sample lists fewer than 70,000 clones, around 87% occurring once. The sequenced sample consisted of peripheral blood. This clonotype was sampled from a man in his fifties or sixties with acute or convalescent COVID-19. The genes are TRBV6-5 and TRBJ1-6; 9 bases line up with TRBD1. The CDR3 DNA is TGTGCCAGCAGTTACTCGAGAACTCCCGGGACAGGGCACCTCCACTTT. Translated: CASSYSRTPGTGHLHF.